These T cell receptor beta chains were read from a single sample in a study of blood T cell repertoires in COVID-19. The method was immunoSEQ multiplex PCR; TCRdb's version includes in-frame clones alone and lacks a portion of them. The sample includes under 300,000 clones, 90% to 95% seen only once; the top ten take under 2.5%. Material for sequencing was PBMCs or T cells enriched from blood (not recorded which). The receptor source for this set is a woman aged 18-35 years who had recovered from COVID-19. The CDR3 runs from the conserved cysteine through the conserved F or W. Fields, in order: CDR3 DNA, CDR3 protein, clone size, J gene, V gene, D gene. The D gene is left open where the match is weak. For some rows the clone size is stated as once, few or many, or as a class when expanded; others skip it.

CDR3 DNA: TGTGCCAGCAGTGAAGGGACCGGGAGATACTACGAGCAGTACTTC
CDR3 protein: CASSEGTGRYYEQYF
clone size: .
J gene: TRBJ2-7
V gene: TRBV6-1
D gene: .

CDR3 DNA: TGTGCCAGTAGTATGTTTCAGGGTTTGGCTGAAGCTTTCTTT
CDR3 protein: CASSMFQGLAEAFF
clone size: .
J gene: TRBJ1-1
V gene: TRBV19
D gene: .

CDR3 DNA: TGCGCCAGCAGCTTGGCGGACAGGGGGCAAGGTGGCTACACCTTC
CDR3 protein: CASSLADRGQGGYTF
clone size: once
J gene: TRBJ1-2
V gene: TRBV5-1
D gene: TRBD1

CDR3 DNA: TGTGCCAGAACCTACGCGGGGAGGTTCTATGGCTACACCTTC
CDR3 protein: CARTYAGRFYGYTF
clone size: .
J gene: TRBJ1-2
V gene: TRBV5-3
D gene: .

CDR3 DNA: TGTGCCAGCAGCACGGGACAGACTGAAAAACTGTTTTTT
CDR3 protein: CASSTGQTEKLFF
clone size: .
J gene: TRBJ1-4
V gene: TRBV11-2
D gene: TRBD1

CDR3 DNA: TGTGCCACCAGTGATTTGGGACAGGGGTACAATGAGCAGTTCTTC
CDR3 protein: CATSDLGQGYNEQFF
clone size: .
J gene: TRBJ2-1
V gene: TRBV24-1
D gene: TRBD1

CDR3 DNA: TGTGCCAGCAGTTGGAAATTTACGCTTCCGGGACAGATCTACGAGCAGTACTTC
CDR3 protein: CASSWKFTLPGQIYEQYF
clone size: .
J gene: TRBJ2-7
V gene: TRBV27
D gene: TRBD1

CDR3 DNA: TGTGCCACTCTACACCGGACGGGAAGGTCCTACGAGCAGTACTTC
CDR3 protein: CATLHRTGRSYEQYF
clone size: .
J gene: TRBJ2-7
V gene: TRBV19
D gene: .

CDR3 DNA: TGTGCCACCAGCAGAGATGCGACAGAAACCTTC
CDR3 protein: CATSRDATETF
clone size: .
J gene: TRBJ1-2
V gene: TRBV15
D gene: .

CDR3 DNA: TGCGCCAGCAGCATCCGTTTTACTAGCGGCGGAGAGCAGTTCTTC
CDR3 protein: CASSIRFTSGGEQFF
clone size: .
J gene: TRBJ2-1
V gene: TRBV5-1
D gene: TRBD2

CDR3 DNA: TGTGCCAGCAGCCGAAGGACTAGCGGGTATGGGGATACGCAGTATTTT
CDR3 protein: CASSRRTSGYGDTQYF
clone size: .
J gene: TRBJ2-3
V gene: TRBV3-1/TRBV3-2
D gene: TRBD2

CDR3 DNA: TGTGCCAGCAGTTTAGCAGGGGCAGATGAGCAGTTCTTC
CDR3 protein: CASSLAGADEQFF
clone size: .
J gene: TRBJ2-1
V gene: TRBV12-3/TRBV12-4
D gene: .

CDR3 DNA: TGTGCCAGCAGCCCCGGGGGCGAGCAGTACTTC
CDR3 protein: CASSPGGEQYF
clone size: .
J gene: TRBJ2-7
V gene: TRBV7-8
D gene: .

CDR3 DNA: TGTGCCAGCAGCCAAACGACAGGGATGAGTGGCTACACCTTC
CDR3 protein: CASSQTTGMSGYTF
clone size: .
J gene: TRBJ1-2
V gene: TRBV3-1/TRBV3-2
D gene: TRBD1

CDR3 DNA: TGTGCCACCAGCAGGTTGGGCTCCCCCCCTAACTATGGCTACACCTTC
CDR3 protein: CATSRLGSPPNYGYTF
clone size: .
J gene: TRBJ1-2
V gene: TRBV15
D gene: .

CDR3 DNA: TGTGCCAGCAGTTCTCGGCAGGGCCCCTACGAGCAGTACTTC
CDR3 protein: CASSSRQGPYEQYF
clone size: .
J gene: TRBJ2-7
V gene: TRBV27
D gene: .

CDR3 DNA: TGTGCCAGCAGGGACCCGAATAGCGGGGGGGCACGAGATACGCAGTATTTT
CDR3 protein: CASRDPNSGGARDTQYF
clone size: .
J gene: TRBJ2-3
V gene: TRBV2
D gene: TRBD2

CDR3 DNA: TGTGCCACCAGTGATTTGCAATTTTTTCGAGCAGGGAAGGCGGCAGGCTACACCTTC
CDR3 protein: CATSDLQFFRAGKAAGYTF
clone size: .
J gene: TRBJ1-2
V gene: TRBV24-1
D gene: .

CDR3 DNA: TGTGCCAGCATCCCTTTTATGCCGCTGACAGGTCCCACCGGGGAGCTGTTTTTT
CDR3 protein: CASIPFMPLTGPTGELFF
clone size: .
J gene: TRBJ2-2
V gene: TRBV11-2
D gene: .

CDR3 DNA: TGCGCCAGCAGCGGAAGAAAGCTAGCGGGGACAGTCACGGCCCAGTACTTC
CDR3 protein: CASSGRKLAGTVTAQYF
clone size: .
J gene: TRBJ2-5
V gene: TRBV5-1
D gene: TRBD2

CDR3 DNA: TGTGCCAGTAATCAGGGCGCCATTGGCTACACCTTC
CDR3 protein: CASNQGAIGYTF
clone size: .
J gene: TRBJ1-2
V gene: TRBV19
D gene: .

CDR3 DNA: TGTGCCAGCAATTTGGACAGACTCACCTTCGAGCAGTACTTC
CDR3 protein: CASNLDRLTFEQYF
clone size: once
J gene: TRBJ2-7
V gene: TRBV2
D gene: .

CDR3 DNA: TGTGCCAGCAGCGCTACACAGGGGGCAGGTTCACCCCTCCACTTT
CDR3 protein: CASSATQGAGSPLHF
clone size: .
J gene: TRBJ1-6
V gene: TRBV5-4
D gene: TRBD1

CDR3 DNA: TGTGCCAGCCGCCGGGGGGAGGGCTCCTACGAGCAGTACTTC
CDR3 protein: CASRRGEGSYEQYF
clone size: .
J gene: TRBJ2-7
V gene: TRBV19
D gene: TRBD2

CDR3 DNA: TGTGCCACCAGCAGGTCAGGACTCAATCAGCCCCAGCATTTT
CDR3 protein: CATSRSGLNQPQHF
clone size: few
J gene: TRBJ1-5
V gene: TRBV15
D gene: .

CDR3 DNA: TGTGCCAGCCTGGGGGGGACAGGGGACGGCTACACCTTC
CDR3 protein: CASLGGTGDGYTF
clone size: .
J gene: TRBJ1-2
V gene: TRBV6-5
D gene: TRBD1

CDR3 DNA: TGTGCCAGCAGTGAGGGTCTGCGGTCTCAGCCCCAGCATTTT
CDR3 protein: CASSEGLRSQPQHF
clone size: .
J gene: TRBJ1-5
V gene: TRBV6-6
D gene: .

CDR3 DNA: TGTGCCAGCAGTCCCCAGGGACAGCTGAATTCACCCCTCCACTTT
CDR3 protein: CASSPQGQLNSPLHF
clone size: .
J gene: TRBJ1-6
V gene: TRBV27
D gene: TRBD1